This TCR beta chain is drawn from a study of T cells in Graves' hyperthyroidism and ophthalmopathy. The sample holds many counts of this clonotype. This CDR3 spans 15 amino acids. Unmatched junction bases numbered 5, after V lost 1 base and J lost 4 bases. CDR1 is SGHTA, CDR2 FQGTGA, per germline. The patients, who ranged from 18 to 65 in age, presented with newly diagnosed hyperthyroidism lasting under 2 months. Exclusion followed for patients with uncontrolled infection, other autoimmune disease, pregnancy or lactation. Clinicians diagnosed patients from clinical symptoms, serum thyroxine and TRAb, thyroid ultrasound and orbital computed tomography. Blood was drawn at first hyperthyroidism diagnosis, before any ophthalmopathy symptoms. RNA transcripts yielded amplified TCR beta CDR3 regions. A first-round RT-PCR of the TCR CDR3 used the HTBI primer set. TCRdb reprocessed the multiplex PCR reads via MiXCR and lists one record per CDR3 protein. The sample includes 250,000 or so distinct CDR3 sequences, roughly 15% seen only once; the top ten take about 30%.

The source is a woman aged 50 to 60 with Graves' hyperthyroidism that later progressed to Graves' ophthalmopathy. Sequencing was done on a sample of blood. The J gene is TRBJ2-7, the V gene TRBV7-3, with 9 bases lining up with TRBD1. The CDR3 bases are TGTGCCAGCAGCTTAATCTCACAGGGGGCATACGAGCAGTACTTC. Translating it yields CASSLISQGAYEQYF.